This paragraph reports one T cell receptor (beta chain). Its specific antigen is unknown. No base quality information exists; no much larger clone differs at one position. This specimen comes from a study of T-cell memory formation after mild COVID-19 listed by TCRdb under 2021. With respect to the entire study: Most TCR sequence clusters were specific to one of the two donors. The cohort comprised two young, previously healthy adult volunteers, one female and one male. In two donors, T-cell clones that expanded and contracted after mild COVID-19 were followed by sequencing TCRalpha and TCRbeta repertoires longitudinally. General findings and caveats noted by the study authors: SARS-CoV-2 specificity was not confirmed for the second-wave clones peaking on day 37. Some responding clones were detected in pre-infection memory, suggesting pre-existing cross-reactive memory T cells joined the SARS-CoV-2 response. Clones contracting from day 15 to 85 had balanced CD4/CD8 phenotypes, while a second wave expanding from day 15 to 37 was biased towards CD4+. Contracting CD4+ clones appeared mostly in the CM and EM memory subsets, whereas CD8+ clones were enriched in EMRA. The study included only two mild cases, and larger cohorts that include severe cases with pre-infection samples were judged to be necessary.

V is shortened by 1 base, J by 6 bases, and the region joining them spans 11 bases. The CDR3 holds 14 amino acids from the cysteine to the phenylalanine. Only CDR3 DNA remains: 42 bases, in frame from the first base. CDR1 and CDR2 are drawn from the germline V gene: SGHDT, YYEEEE. The run used an Illumina NovaSeq 6000. TCRalpha and TCRbeta cDNA libraries were constructed by 5'RACE with constant-segment primers, with sample barcodes and unique molecular identifiers being introduced. Trizol reagent was used to extract RNA from every sample. Library amplification was performed in two PCR steps, and a second sample barcode and Illumina TruSeq adapters were introduced in the second step. Sequencing of libraries was performed on an Illumina NovaSeq with 2 x 150 bp paired-end reads. Per the authors' processing: The reads were demultiplexed and collapsed into UMI-guided consensus sequences using migec v1.2.7. With mixcr v2.1.11, UMI consensuses were aligned to TRA and TRB V and J templates and assembled into clonotypes. Expanded or contracted clonotypes were those called significant by both edgeR and NoisET, with noise models trained on biological replicates. For edgeR calls, a false discovery rate-adjusted p below 0.01 and a log2 fold-change threshold of 1 were applied. As an exploratory analysis of dynamics, PCA with hierarchical clustering was applied to max-normalized trajectories of the 1000 most abundant clonotypes. Each responding clone was given a CD4 or CD8 phenotype based on the CD4+ and CD8+ repertoires, which had been sequenced separately. Starting from the raw public reads, TCRdb applied fastp trimming at Q25, assembled clones with MiXCR and retained in-frame beta chains. Rows are unified per CDR3 protein, each entry keeping the most common DNA and genes. Here the V and J calls rest on TCRdb's processing, not on the authors' analysis. The sample table contains around 110,000 distinct CDR3 sequences; only one count was recorded for 15% to 20% of them. The top ten constitute 28% of the sample.

Ficoll-Paque density gradient centrifugation was used to isolate PBMCs. The sequence came from an adult woman who had mild COVID-19 (a few samples of this study predate the infection). The sample titles of this study are shuffled in the database, so cell type and time point are left out; the donor was told from shared clones. The chain couples TRBV5-6 to TRBJ2-1, with TRBD2 perhaps the D gene, on 5 matching bases. Sequencing input: PBMCs or a T cell subset sorted from them (not recorded which). For the CDR3, the sequence is CASSLLASPNEQFF. The sequenced DNA is TGTGCCAGCAGCTTGTTGGCTAGCCCCAATGAGCAGTTCTTC.